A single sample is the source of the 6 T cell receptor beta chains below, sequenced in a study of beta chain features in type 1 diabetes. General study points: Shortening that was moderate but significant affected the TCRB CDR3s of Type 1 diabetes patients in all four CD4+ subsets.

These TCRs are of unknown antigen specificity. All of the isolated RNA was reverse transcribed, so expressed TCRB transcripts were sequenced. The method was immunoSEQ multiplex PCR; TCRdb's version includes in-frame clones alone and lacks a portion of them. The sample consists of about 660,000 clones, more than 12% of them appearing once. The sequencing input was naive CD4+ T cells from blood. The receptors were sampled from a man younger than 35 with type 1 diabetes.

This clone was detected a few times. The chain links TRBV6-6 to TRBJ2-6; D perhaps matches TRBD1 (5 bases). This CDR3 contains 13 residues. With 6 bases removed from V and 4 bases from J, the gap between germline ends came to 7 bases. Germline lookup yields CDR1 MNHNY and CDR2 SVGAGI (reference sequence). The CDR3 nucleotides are TGTGCCAGCAGGGGGCTAGGGGCCAACGTCCTGACTTTC. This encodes CASRGLGANVLTF.

This CDR3 reads CASSLRGTLPGTQYF. CDR3 bases: TGCGCCAGCAGCCTCCGTGGGACACTCCCGGGGACCCAGTACTTC. The chain employs TRBV5-1 and TRBJ2-5, with D perhaps matching TRBD1 (6 bases). Germline V CDR1 and CDR2: SGHRS, YFSETQ. V was shortened by 4 bases and J by 7 bases, with 20 bases between the two germline ends. The CDR3 runs to 15 residues.

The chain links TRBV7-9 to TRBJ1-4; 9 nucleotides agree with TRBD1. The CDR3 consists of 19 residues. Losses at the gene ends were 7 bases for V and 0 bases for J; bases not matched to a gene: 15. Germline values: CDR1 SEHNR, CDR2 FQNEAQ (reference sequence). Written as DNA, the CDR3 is TGTGCCAGCACCCACGGGACAGGGTACGCCGTTGCAACTAATGAAAAACTGTTTTTT. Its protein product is CASTHGTGYAVATNEKLFF.

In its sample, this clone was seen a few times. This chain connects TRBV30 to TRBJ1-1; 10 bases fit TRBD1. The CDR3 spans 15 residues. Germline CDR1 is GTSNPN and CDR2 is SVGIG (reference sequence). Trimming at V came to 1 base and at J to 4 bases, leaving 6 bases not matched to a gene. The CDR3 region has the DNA TGTGCCTGGAGTGCGACAGGGGGCATGAGCACTGAAGCTTTCTTT. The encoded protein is CAWSATGGMSTEAFF.

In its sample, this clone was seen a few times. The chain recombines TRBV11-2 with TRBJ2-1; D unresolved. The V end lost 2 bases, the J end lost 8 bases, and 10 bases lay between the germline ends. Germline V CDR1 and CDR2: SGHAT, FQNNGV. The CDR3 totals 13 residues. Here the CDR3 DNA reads TGTGCCAGCAGCTTAACCTTTACCCATGAGCAGTTCTTC. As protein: CASSLTFTHEQFF.

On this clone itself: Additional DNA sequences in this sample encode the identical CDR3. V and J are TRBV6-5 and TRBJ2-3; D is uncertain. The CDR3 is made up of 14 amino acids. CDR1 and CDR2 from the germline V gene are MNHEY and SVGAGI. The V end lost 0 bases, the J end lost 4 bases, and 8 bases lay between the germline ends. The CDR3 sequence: CASSYSGSADTQYF. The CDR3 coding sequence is TGTGCCAGCAGTTACTCGGGGTCGGCAGATACGCAGTATTTT.